This record looks at one T cell receptor beta chain sequence and its context. Its antigen specificity is not known. The sample holds no much larger clone one base away, and base qualities are not on file. The sample originates from a study of T cell changes during pregnancy in multiple sclerosis (dated by TCRdb to about 2019). Turning to the overall study: Changes in the T cell repertoire over the course of pregnancy were examined in this study in women with multiple sclerosis.

For CDR1 and CDR2, the germline V gene (reference sequence) lists SEHNR and FQNEAQ. Reading from cysteine to phenylalanine, the CDR3 counts 12 amino acids. Of the read, only the CDR3 DNA is kept; its 36 bases are in frame from base 1. V is pruned by 0 bases and J by 15 bases, leaving 4 bases of the junction without a gene match. The library relied on the immunoSEQ multiplex PCR assay. This is the immuneACCESS table as TCRdb keeps it, with only in-frame sequences that have V and J called. A part of the clones is gone; compared with another copy, unresolved V genes explain less than half, and the rest is unexplained. The sample profile shows 53,000 or so clones; roughly 94% of them were found once. The ten largest account for roughly 0.58% of the sample.

The sequence links TRBV7-9 to TRBJ2-1, and TRBD1 aligns with 8 junction nucleotides. Source: CD4+ T cells from peripheral blood mononuclear cells, taken in the second trimester of pregnancy. The clonotype originates from a female donor with multiple sclerosis, enrolled in a pregnancy study. The encoded CDR3 is CASSLAAGGVFF. The base sequence is TGTGCCAGCAGCTTAGCGGCAGGGGGCGTGTTCTTC.